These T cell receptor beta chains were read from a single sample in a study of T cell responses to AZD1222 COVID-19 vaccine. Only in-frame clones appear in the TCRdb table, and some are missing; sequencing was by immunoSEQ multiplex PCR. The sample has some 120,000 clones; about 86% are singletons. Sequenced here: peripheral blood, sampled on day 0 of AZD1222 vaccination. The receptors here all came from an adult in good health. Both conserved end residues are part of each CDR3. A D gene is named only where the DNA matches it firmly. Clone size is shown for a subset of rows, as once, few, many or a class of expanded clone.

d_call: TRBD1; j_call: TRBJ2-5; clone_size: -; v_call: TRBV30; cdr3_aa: CAWSLTGGETQYF; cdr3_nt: TGTGCCTGGAGCCTGACAGGGGGAGAGACCCAGTACTTC
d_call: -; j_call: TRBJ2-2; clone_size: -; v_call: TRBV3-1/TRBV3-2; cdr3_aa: CASSQDPGTGELFF; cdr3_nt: TGTGCCAGCAGCCAAGATCCGGGAACCGGGGAGCTGTTTTTT
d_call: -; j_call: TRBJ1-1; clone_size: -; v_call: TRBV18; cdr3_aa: CASSPPGQNTEAFF; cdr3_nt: TGTGCCAGCTCACCACCAGGGCAGAACACTGAAGCTTTCTTT
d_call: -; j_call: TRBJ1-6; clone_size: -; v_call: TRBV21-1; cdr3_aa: CASSFLCPRVEWRSYNSPLHF; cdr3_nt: TGTGCCAGCAGCTTCCTTTGCCCCAGGGTGGAGTGGAGGTCCTATAATTCACCCCTCCACTTT
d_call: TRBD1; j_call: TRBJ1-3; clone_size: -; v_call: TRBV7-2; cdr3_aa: CASSPVGQGARTGNTIYF; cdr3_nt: TGTGCCAGCAGCCCCGTGGGTCAGGGGGCAAGAACTGGAAACACCATATATTTT
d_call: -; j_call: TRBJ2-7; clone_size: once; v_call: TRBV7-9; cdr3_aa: CASSLAELYYEQYF; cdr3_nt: TGTGCCAGCAGCTTAGCGGAGCTATATTACGAGCAGTACTTC
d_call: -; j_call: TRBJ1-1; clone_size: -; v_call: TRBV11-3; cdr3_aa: CASSLGGIHTEAFF; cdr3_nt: TGTGCCAGCAGCTTAGGGGGGATTCACACTGAAGCTTTCTTT
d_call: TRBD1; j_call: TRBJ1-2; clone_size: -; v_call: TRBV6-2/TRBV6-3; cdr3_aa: CASSYSVRDRANYGYTF; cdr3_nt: TGTGCCAGCAGTTACTCAGTTCGGGACAGGGCTAACTATGGCTACACCTTC
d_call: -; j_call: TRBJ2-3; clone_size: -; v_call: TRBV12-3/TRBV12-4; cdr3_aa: CASSLGSGDTQYF; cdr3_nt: TGTGCCAGCAGTTTGGGTTCGGGAGATACGCAGTATTTT
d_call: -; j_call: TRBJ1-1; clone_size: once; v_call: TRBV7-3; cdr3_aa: CASSSRVNTEAFF; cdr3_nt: TGTGCCAGCAGCTCCAGGGTGAACACTGAAGCTTTCTTT
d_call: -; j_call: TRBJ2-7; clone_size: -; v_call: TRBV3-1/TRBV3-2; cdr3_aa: CASSQDNYDIEESSYEQYF; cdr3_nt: TGTGCCAGCAGCCAAGATAATTATGACATCGAGGAGAGCTCCTACGAGCAGTACTTC